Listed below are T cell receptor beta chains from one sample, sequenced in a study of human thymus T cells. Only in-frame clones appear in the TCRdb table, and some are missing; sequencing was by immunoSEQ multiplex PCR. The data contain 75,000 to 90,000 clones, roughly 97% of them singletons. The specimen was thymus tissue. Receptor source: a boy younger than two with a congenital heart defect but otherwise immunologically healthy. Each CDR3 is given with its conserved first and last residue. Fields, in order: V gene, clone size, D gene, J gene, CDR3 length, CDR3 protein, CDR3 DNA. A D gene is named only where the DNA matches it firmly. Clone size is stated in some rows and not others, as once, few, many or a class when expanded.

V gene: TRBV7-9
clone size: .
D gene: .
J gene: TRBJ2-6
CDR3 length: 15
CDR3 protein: CASSLGRSGANVLTF
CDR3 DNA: TGTGCCAGCAGCTTAGGACGCTCTGGGGCCAACGTCCTGACTTTC

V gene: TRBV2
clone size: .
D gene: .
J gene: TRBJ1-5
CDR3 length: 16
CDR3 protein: CASSPRGREVNQPQHF
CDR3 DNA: TGTGCCAGCAGTCCAAGAGGCAGGGAGGTTAATCAGCCCCAGCATTTT

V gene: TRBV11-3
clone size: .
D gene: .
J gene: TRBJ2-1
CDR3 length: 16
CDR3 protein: CASSFGLRSSYNEQFF
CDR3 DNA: TGTGCCAGCAGCTTCGGTTTACGGAGCTCCTACAATGAGCAGTTCTTC

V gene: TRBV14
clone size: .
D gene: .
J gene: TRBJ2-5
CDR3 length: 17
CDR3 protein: CASSQPRGGRVEETQYF
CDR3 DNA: TGTGCCAGCAGCCAGCCGCGTGGGGGCAGGGTAGAAGAGACCCAGTACTTC

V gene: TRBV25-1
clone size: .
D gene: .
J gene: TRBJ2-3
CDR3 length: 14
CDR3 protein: CASRGDSPQDTQYF
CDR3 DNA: TGTGCCAGCCGTGGGGACTCCCCACAAGATACGCAGTATTTT

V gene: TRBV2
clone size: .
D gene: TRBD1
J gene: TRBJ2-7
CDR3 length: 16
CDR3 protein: CASSGPGQGKYYEQYF
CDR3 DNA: TGTGCCAGCAGTGGGCCCGGACAGGGGAAGTACTACGAGCAGTACTTC

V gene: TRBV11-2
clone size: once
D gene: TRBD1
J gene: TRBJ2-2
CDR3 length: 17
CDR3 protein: CASSSRTGGRSTGELFF
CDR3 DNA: TGTGCCAGCAGCTCTCGGACAGGGGGGCGCAGCACCGGGGAGCTGTTTTTT

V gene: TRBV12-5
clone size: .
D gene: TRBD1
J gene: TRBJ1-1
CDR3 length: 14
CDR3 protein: CASGLVPGQPEAFF
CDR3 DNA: TGTGCTAGTGGTTTGGTACCGGGACAGCCTGAAGCTTTCTTT

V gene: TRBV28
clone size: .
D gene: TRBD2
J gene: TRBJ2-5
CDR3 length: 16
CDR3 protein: CASTSSLAGEGETQYF
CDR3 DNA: TGTGCCAGCACCTCATCGCTAGCGGGAGAGGGAGAGACCCAGTACTTC

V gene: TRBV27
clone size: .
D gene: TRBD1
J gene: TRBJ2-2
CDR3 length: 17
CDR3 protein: CASSLSAGQGNTGELFF
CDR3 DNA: TGTGCCAGCAGTTTATCCGCGGGACAGGGGAACACCGGGGAGCTGTTTTTT

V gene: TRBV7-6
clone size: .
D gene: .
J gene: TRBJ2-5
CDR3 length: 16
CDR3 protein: CASSWRFRGGQETQYF
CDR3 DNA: TGTGCCAGCAGCTGGCGATTTAGGGGAGGTCAAGAGACCCAGTACTTC

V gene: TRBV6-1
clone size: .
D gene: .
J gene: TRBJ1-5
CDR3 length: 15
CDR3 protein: CASSERGILLTPQHF
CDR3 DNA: TGTGCCAGCAGTGAGCGAGGGATCCTACTTACGCCCCAGCATTTT

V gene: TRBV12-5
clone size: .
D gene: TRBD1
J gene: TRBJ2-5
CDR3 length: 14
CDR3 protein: CASRTGDPQETQYF
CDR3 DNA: TGTGCCAGCCGGACAGGGGACCCACAAGAGACCCAGTACTTC

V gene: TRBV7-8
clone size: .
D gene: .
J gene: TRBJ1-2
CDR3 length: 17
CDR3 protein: CASTHPGGGHNHYGYTF
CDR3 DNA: TGTGCCAGCACCCATCCTGGAGGGGGTCACAACCACTATGGCTACACCTTC

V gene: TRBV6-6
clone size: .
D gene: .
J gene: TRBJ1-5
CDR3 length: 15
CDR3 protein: CASSYYSQYNQPQHF
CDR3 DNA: TGTGCCAGCAGTTATTATTCCCAGTATAATCAGCCCCAGCATTTT

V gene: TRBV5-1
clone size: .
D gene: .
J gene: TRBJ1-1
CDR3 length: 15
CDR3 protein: CASSLEVGADTEAFF
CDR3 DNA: TGCGCCAGCAGCTTGGAGGTCGGTGCGGACACTGAAGCTTTCTTT

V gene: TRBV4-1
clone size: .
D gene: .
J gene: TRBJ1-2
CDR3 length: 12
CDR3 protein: CASSQDKGGYTF
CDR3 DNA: TGCGCCAGCAGCCAAGATAAGGGTGGCTACACCTTC

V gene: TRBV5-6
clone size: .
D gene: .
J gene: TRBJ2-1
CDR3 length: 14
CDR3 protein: CASSLGLGGNEQFF
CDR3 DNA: TGTGCCAGCAGCTTAGGACTAGGGGGGAATGAGCAGTTCTTC

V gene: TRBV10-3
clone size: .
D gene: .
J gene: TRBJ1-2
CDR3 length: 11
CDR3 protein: CAIYGTYGYTF
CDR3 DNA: TGTGCCATCTACGGAACCTATGGCTACACCTTC

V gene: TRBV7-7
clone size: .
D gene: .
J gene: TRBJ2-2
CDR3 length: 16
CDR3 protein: CASSRTGTANTGELFF
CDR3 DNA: TGTGCCAGCAGCCGGACCGGGACTGCGAACACCGGGGAGCTGTTTTTT

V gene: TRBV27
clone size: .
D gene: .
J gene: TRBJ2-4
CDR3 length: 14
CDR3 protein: CASSPTDGPNVQYF
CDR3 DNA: TGTGCCAGCAGTCCCACCGATGGACCGAACGTTCAGTACTTC

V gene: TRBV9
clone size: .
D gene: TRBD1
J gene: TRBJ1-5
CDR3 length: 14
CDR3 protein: CASSPGGSNQPQHF
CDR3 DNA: TGTGCCAGCAGCCCAGGGGGGTCCAATCAGCCCCAGCATTTT

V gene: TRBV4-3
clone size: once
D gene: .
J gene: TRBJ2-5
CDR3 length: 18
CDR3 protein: CASSQEIGPGGGSETQYF
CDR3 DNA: TGCGCCAGCAGCCAAGAAATCGGTCCAGGGGGGGGATCGGAGACCCAGTACTTC

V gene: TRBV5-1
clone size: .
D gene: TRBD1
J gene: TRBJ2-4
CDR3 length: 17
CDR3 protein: CASSLSTRDRLPNIQYF
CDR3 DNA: TGCGCCAGCAGCCTATCTACTAGGGACAGGTTACCAAACATTCAGTACTTC

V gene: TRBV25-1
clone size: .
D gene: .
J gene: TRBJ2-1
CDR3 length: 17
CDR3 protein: CASSTTGPHYSYNEQFF
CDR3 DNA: TGTGCCAGCAGTACCACCGGGCCCCACTATAGCTACAATGAGCAGTTCTTC

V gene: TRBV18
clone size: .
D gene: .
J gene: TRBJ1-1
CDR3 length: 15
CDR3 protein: CASSPSGTEDTEAFF
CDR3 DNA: TGTGCCAGCTCACCTTCCGGGACCGAGGACACTGAAGCTTTCTTT

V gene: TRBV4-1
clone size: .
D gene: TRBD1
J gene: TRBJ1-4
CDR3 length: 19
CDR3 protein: CASSLDGQGGTATNEKLFF
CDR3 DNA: TGCGCCAGCAGCCTGGACGGACAGGGAGGGACTGCAACTAATGAAAAACTGTTTTTT

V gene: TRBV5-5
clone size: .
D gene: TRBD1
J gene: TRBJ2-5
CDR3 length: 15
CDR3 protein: CASSSGQVGGETQYF
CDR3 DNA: TGTGCCAGCAGCTCCGGACAGGTTGGGGGAGAGACCCAGTACTTC

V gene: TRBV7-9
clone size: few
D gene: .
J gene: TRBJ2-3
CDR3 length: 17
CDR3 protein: CASSSPVSWKLTDTQYF
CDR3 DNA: TGTGCCAGCAGCTCCCCGGTGTCGTGGAAACTGACAGATACGCAGTATTTT

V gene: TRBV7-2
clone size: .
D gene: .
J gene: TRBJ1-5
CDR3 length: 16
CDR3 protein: CASSLSRPYSNQPQHF
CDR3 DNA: TGTGCCAGCAGCTTATCGCGACCATATAGCAATCAGCCCCAGCATTTT

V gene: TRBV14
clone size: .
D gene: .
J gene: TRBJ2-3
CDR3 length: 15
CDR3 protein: CASSPPGTGTDTQYF
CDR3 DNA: TGTGCCAGCAGCCCACCTGGGACTGGCACAGATACGCAGTATTTT

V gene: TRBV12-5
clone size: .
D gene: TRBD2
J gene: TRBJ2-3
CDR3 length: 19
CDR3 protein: CASGLALAGGPWRTDTQYF
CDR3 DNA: TGTGCTAGTGGTTTGGCTTTAGCGGGAGGGCCTTGGAGAACAGATACGCAGTATTTT

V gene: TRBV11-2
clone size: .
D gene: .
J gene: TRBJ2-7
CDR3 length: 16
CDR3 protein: CASRPIPGGRGAEQYF
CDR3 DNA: TGTGCCAGCAGGCCGATCCCCGGGGGGCGCGGCGCGGAGCAGTACTTC

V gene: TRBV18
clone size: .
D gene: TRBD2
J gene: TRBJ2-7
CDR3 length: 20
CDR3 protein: CASSASPGLAGGAPSYEQYF
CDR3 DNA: TGTGCCAGCTCAGCATCCCCGGGACTAGCGGGGGGCGCTCCATCCTACGAGCAGTACTTC

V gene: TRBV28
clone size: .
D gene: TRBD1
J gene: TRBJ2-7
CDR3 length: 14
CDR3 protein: CASSFGTGGCEQYF
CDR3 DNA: TGTGCCAGCAGTTTCGGGACAGGGGGCTGCGAGCAGTACTTC

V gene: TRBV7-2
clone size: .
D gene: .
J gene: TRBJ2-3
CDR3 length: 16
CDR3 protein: CASSLVGGGTINTQYF
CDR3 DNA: TGTGCCAGCAGCTTAGTTGGGGGCGGGACTATAAATACGCAGTATTTT

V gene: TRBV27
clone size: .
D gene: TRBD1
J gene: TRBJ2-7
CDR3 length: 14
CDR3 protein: CASSRPGQGHEQYF
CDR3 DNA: TGTGCCAGCAGTAGACCGGGACAGGGCCACGAGCAGTACTTC

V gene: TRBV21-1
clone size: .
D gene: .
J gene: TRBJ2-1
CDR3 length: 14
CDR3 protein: CASPRLHSYNEQFF
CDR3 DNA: TGTGCCAGCCCCCGGCTCCACTCCTACAATGAGCAGTTCTTC

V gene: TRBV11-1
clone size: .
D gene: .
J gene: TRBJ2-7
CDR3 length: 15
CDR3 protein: CASSFNRVTAYEQYF
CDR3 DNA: TGTGCCAGCAGCTTCAATCGAGTAACCGCCTACGAGCAGTACTTC

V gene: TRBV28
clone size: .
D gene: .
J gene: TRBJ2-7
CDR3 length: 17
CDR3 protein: CASSKTVVLFASYEQYF
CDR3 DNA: TGTGCCAGCTCCAAGACAGTTGTACTATTTGCCTCCTACGAGCAGTACTTC

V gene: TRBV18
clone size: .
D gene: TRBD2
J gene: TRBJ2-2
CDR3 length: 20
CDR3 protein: CASSPPIRLAGGPNTGELFF
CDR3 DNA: TGTGCCAGCTCACCACCGATAAGACTAGCGGGAGGGCCTAACACCGGGGAGCTGTTTTTT

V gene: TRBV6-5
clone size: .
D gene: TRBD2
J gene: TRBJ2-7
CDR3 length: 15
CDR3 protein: CASSIETSGDREQYF
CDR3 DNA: TGTGCCAGCAGTATAGAGACTAGCGGAGATCGGGAGCAGTACTTC

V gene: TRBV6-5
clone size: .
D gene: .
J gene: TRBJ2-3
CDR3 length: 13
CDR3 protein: CASSQESGDTQYF
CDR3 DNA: TGTGCCAGCAGCCAAGAAAGCGGGGATACGCAGTATTTT

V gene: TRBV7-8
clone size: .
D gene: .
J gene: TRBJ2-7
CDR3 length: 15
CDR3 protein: CASSLEEVDRYEQYF
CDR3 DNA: TGTGCCAGCAGCTTAGAAGAGGTAGACCGCTACGAGCAGTACTTC

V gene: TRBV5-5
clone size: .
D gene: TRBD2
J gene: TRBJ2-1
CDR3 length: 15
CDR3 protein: CASSCTSDSYNEQFF
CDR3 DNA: TGTGCCAGCAGCTGTACTAGCGACTCCTACAATGAGCAGTTCTTC

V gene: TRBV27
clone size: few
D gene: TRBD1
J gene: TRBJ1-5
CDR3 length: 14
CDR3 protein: CASSGTGLNQPQHF
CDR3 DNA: TGTGCCAGCAGTGGGACAGGGCTCAATCAGCCCCAGCATTTT

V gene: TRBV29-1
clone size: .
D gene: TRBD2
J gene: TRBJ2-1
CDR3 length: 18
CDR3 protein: CSVEALGVAGGLYNEQFF
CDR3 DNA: TGCAGCGTTGAAGCCCTCGGGGTAGCGGGGGGTCTGTACAATGAGCAGTTCTTC

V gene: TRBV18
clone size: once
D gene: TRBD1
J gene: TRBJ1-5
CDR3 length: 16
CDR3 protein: CASSPRMTGIGQPQHF
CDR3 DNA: TGTGCCAGCTCACCGCGCATGACAGGGATTGGACAGCCCCAGCATTTT

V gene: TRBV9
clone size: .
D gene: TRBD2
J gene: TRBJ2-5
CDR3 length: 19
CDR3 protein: CASSVSRGLAGGPWETQYF
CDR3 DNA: TGTGCCAGCAGCGTTTCTCGGGGACTAGCGGGAGGGCCATGGGAGACCCAGTACTTC

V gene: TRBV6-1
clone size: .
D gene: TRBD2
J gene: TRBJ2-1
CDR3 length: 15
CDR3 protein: CASSRSGREYNEQFF
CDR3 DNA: TGTGCCAGCAGCCGCAGCGGGAGGGAGTACAATGAGCAGTTCTTC

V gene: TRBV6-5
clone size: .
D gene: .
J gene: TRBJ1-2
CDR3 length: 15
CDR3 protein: CASGAGGGGGYGYTF
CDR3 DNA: TGTGCCAGCGGGGCAGGCGGGGGCGGAGGATATGGCTACACCTTC

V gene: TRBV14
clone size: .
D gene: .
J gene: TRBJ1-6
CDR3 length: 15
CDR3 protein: CASSPKAGWNSPLHF
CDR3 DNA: TGTGCCAGCAGCCCAAAGGCAGGGTGGAATTCACCCCTCCACTTT

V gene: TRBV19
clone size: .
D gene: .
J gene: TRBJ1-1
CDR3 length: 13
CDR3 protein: CASNLRGNTEAFF
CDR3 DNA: TGTGCCAGTAATCTCAGGGGGAACACTGAAGCTTTCTTT

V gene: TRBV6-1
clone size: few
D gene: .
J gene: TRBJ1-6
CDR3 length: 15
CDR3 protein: CASSEGWAINSPLHF
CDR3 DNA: TGTGCCAGCAGTGAAGGTTGGGCTATTAATTCACCCCTCCACTTT

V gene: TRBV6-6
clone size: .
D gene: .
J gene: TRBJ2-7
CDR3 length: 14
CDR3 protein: CASSYDRQPGEQYF
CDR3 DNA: TGTGCCAGCAGTTACGATCGACAGCCGGGGGAGCAGTACTTC

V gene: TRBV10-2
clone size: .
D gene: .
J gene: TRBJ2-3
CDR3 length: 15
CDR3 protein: CASSIDLTFTDTQYF
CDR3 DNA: TGCGCCAGCAGTATTGATTTAACTTTCACAGATACGCAGTATTTT

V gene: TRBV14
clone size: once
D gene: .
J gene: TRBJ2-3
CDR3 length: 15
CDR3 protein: CASSQGVTNTDTQYF
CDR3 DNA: TGTGCCAGCAGCCAAGGGGTCACGAACACAGATACGCAGTATTTT

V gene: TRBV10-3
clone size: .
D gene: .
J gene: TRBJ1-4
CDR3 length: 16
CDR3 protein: CAISETGHLKNEKLFF
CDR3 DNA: TGTGCCATCAGTGAGACGGGACACTTGAAAAATGAAAAACTGTTTTTT